This TCR beta chain was sequenced in a study of beta chain features in type 1 diabetes. The CDR3 loop spans 14 amino acids. V lost 2 bases, J lost 4 bases, and 11 bases lay in between. Per the germline V gene, CDR1 is LNHDA and CDR2 is SQIVND (reference sequence). This clone was seen only a few times. Its antigen is unknown. TCRB transcripts that were expressed got sequenced, as all of the isolated RNA had been reverse transcribed. Assay: immunoSEQ multiplex PCR; the TCRdb copy retains only in-frame clones and omits some. The data show 500,000 to 800,000 clones, 9.5% to 15% seen once. It was one heparinised blood draw, averaging about 120 mL, that each donor gave. Each sorted fraction was over 95% pure. Study-wide points: At VDJ recombination sites, type 1 diabetes patients had fewer insertions and more deleted nucleotides. TCRB CDR3s from Type 1 diabetes patients were moderately but significantly shorter in all four CD4+ subsets. Healthy donors had naive, central memory and Treg TCRB repertoires that appeared less similar than those seen among patients.

V is TRBV19 and J is TRBJ1-1; the D is unclear. The receptor's source is a man aged 25 to 40 with type 1 diabetes. The source material was naive CD4+ T cells from blood. The CDR3 loop is CASSIRVWGTEAFF. CDR3 coding DNA: TGTGCCAGTAGTATAAGGGTTTGGGGCACTGAAGCTTTCTTT.